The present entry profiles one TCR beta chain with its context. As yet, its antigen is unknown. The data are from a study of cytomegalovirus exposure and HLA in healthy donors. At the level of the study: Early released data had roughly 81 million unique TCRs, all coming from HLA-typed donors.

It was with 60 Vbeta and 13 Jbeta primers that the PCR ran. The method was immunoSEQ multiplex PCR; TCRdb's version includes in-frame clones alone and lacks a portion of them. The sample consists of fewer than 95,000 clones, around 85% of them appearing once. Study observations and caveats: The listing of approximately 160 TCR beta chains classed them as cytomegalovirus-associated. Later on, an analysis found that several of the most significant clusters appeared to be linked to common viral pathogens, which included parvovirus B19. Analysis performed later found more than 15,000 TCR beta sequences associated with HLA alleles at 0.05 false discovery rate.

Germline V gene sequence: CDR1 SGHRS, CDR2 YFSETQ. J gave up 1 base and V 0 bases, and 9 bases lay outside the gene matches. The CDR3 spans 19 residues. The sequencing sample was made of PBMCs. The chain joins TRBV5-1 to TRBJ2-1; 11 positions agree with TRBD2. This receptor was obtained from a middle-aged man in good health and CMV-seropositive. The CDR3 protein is CASSLEGTSGRRSYNEQFF. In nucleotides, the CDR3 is TGCGCCAGCAGCTTGGAGGGAACTAGCGGGAGAAGGTCCTACAATGAGCAGTTCTTC.